Listed below are T cell receptor beta chains from one sample, sequenced in a study of beta chain features in type 1 diabetes. TCRdb's table, derived via immunoSEQ multiplex PCR, lists solely in-frame clones and lacks some. This table holds around 260,000 clones, roughly 24% found once. Sequencing was carried out using naive CD4+ T cells from blood. The receptors come from a woman aged 25 to 39 with type 1 diabetes. CDR3s include the opening cysteine and the closing phenylalanine or tryptophan. Fields, in order: J gene, V gene, clone size, CDR3 length, D gene, CDR3 DNA, CDR3 protein. D genes are given only for firm matches. The size field is filled for only some rows; it gives once, few, many or a size class.

TRBJ2-5 TRBV29-1 few 12 . TGCAGCGTTGTACCACTCCAAGAGACCCAGTACTTC CSVVPLQETQYF
TRBJ2-1 TRBV7-9 . 16 TRBD2 TGTGCCAGCAGCCTCGGGACTAGCGGAAGATACAATGAGCAGTTCTTC CASSLGTSGRYNEQFF
TRBJ2-4 TRBV5-6 . 15 TRBD1 TGTGCCAGCAGCTCGACAGGGGCGGAGGGAGACATTCAGTACTTC CASSSTGAEGDIQYF
TRBJ2-5 TRBV2 . 15 TRBD2 TGTGCCAGCAGTGTTCTAGCGGGAGGGGGAGAGACCCAGTACTTC CASSVLAGGGETQYF
TRBJ1-1 TRBV4-1 . 14 . TGCGCCAGCAGCCGTGAAAGCCCAGGGGCGCGAGCTTTCTTT CASSRESPGARAFF
TRBJ2-1 TRBV15 few 15 TRBD2 TGTGCCACCAGGGGCAGGACTAGCGGGGACAATGAGCAGTTCTTC CATRGRTSGDNEQFF
TRBJ1-2 TRBV9 . 13 TRBD1 TGTGCCAGAAGACAGGGAGGTTACTATGGCTACACCTTC CARRQGGYYGYTF
TRBJ2-5 TRBV5-1 . 17 TRBD2 TGCGCCAGCAGCTTGGGACTAGCGGGAGCTCCCCAAGAGACCCAGTACTTC CASSLGLAGAPQETQYF
TRBJ1-3 TRBV6-6 few 16 . TGTGCCAGCAGTTACCCCAAGCGGGACTCTGGAAACACCATATATTTT CASSYPKRDSGNTIYF
TRBJ1-2 TRBV27 few 14 TRBD1 TGTGCCAGCAGACAAAACAGGGGTAACTATGGCTACACCTTC CASRQNRGNYGYTF
TRBJ2-1 TRBV5-6 few 14 . TGTGCCAGCAGCTTGACAGGGAAAGGCAATGAGCAGTTCTTC CASSLTGKGNEQFF
TRBJ1-5 TRBV5-1 . 15 . TGCGCCAGCAGCCCCGGACAAACAAGCAATCAGCCCCAGCATTTT CASSPGQTSNQPQHF
TRBJ2-7 TRBV29-1 few 13 TRBD2 TGCAGCGTCCCTAGCGGGAGTGGCTACGAGCAGTACTTC CSVPSGSGYEQYF
TRBJ1-1 TRBV25-1 . 14 . TGTGCCAGCAGTGAGGGTAGGGGAAACACTGAAGCTTTCTTT CASSEGRGNTEAFF
TRBJ1-1 TRBV28 few 16 . TGTGCCAGCAGTTTAAGCGCCTCGGGAGAGAACACTGAAGCTTTCTTT CASSLSASGENTEAFF
TRBJ2-7 TRBV5-1 few 13 . TGCGCCAGCAGCTTGGGGACATCCGGCGAGCAGTACTTC CASSLGTSGEQYF
TRBJ2-5 TRBV6-5 . 13 . TGTGCCAGCAGTTACCCAGGCTTATGGACCCAGTACTTC CASSYPGLWTQYF
TRBJ2-6 TRBV30 few 15 . TGTGCCTGGAGTGGCGGTGGCTCTGGGGCCAACGTCCTGACTTTC CAWSGGGSGANVLTF